This TCR beta chain was sequenced for a study of cytomegalovirus exposure and HLA in healthy donors. Study-level results: Reports state that TCR beta sequences accurately predicted most subjects' HLA-A and HLA-B alleles. In a later analysis, V- and J-gene trimming of beta chains associated with a DCLRE1C missense variant, replicated independently.

V shed 2 bases and J 2 bases; nucleotides not matched to a gene: 9. The CDR3 consists of 16 residues. Germline lookup yields CDR1 SNHLY and CDR2 FYNNEI. Primers for the PCR totalled 60 Vbeta and 13 Jbeta. Method: immunoSEQ multiplex PCR; TCRdb's copy keeps in-frame clones and lacks some. The sample carries 55,000 to 70,000 clones, approximately 80% recorded once. Concerning this clone: Antigen specificity is unknown.

Sequenced input: PBMCs. This chain links TRBV2 with TRBJ2-7; 7 bases agree with TRBD2. The sequence was obtained from a man aged 18-30 years in good health and CMV-seropositive. CDR3 nucleotide sequence: TGTGCCAGCAGTGAACATTTGACTAGCAGTACCTACGAGCAGTACTTC. It translates to CASSEHLTSSTYEQYF.